The T cell receptor beta chain under discussion was sequenced for a study of T cells in Graves' hyperthyroidism and ophthalmopathy. Diagnostic assessment was based on clinical symptoms, serum thyroxine and TRAb, thyroid ultrasound and orbital computed tomography. PBMCs came from 9 to 10 ml fresh peripheral blood. With V trimmed by 3 bases and J by 2 bases, 7 bases remained unmatched. There are 15 residues in the CDR3. Germline CDR1 LNHDA, CDR2 SQIVND (reference sequence). Regions amplified from RNA transcripts were the TCR beta CDR3 regions. The HTBI primer set served for first-round RT-PCR of the TCR CDR3. TCRdb reprocessed the multiplex PCR reads with MiXCR, giving one entry per CDR3 protein. The data contain about 640,000 distinct CDR3 sequences, under 25% of them singletons.

The source material was blood. The gene calls are TRBV19 and TRBJ2-7; 7 nucleotides align to TRBD1. The origin of this receptor is a man aged 25 to 45 with Graves' ophthalmopathy. CDR3 sequence: CASSIGTAAAYEQYF. CDR3 nucleotide sequence: TGTGCCAGTAGTATCGGGACAGCGGCAGCCTACGAGCAGTACTTC.